This TCR beta chain was identified during a study of blood T cell repertoires in COVID-19. Study as a whole: Sites in the United States, Italy and Spain provided acute and convalescent COVID-19 samples. In each case, the material was cDNA or gDNA derived from T cells, B-cell-depleted T cells, or PBMCs.

Original processing notes: Quantification of nucleated cells was approximated via reference gene primer amplification. Data came from immunoSEQ multiplex PCR; TCRdb stores just in-frame clones and leaves some out. V and J calls and clone size follow that table, whereas D and trimming were derived from the DNA. The table records a few hundred thousand clones, more than 75% of them present only once. The trim removed 4 bases at V and 2 bases at J, leaving 3 bases unmatched. The CDR3 totals 15 residues. CDR1 is SGHRS, CDR2 YFSETQ, per germline. There are a few counts of this clone. The chain uses TRBV5-1 and TRBJ2-2; 9 bases match TRBD1. The sample comprised peripheral blood. The sequence derives from a man in his sixties with acute or convalescent COVID-19. The CDR3 loop is CASSQDRGNTGELFF. The CDR3 DNA is TGCGCCAGCAGCCAGGACAGGGGAAACACCGGGGAGCTGTTTTTT.